This TCR beta chain came from a study of shared clonotypes between healthy human individuals. Study findings and constraints: Relative to clonotypes present in all four donors, those not shared had lower generation probabilities.

This clone was seen a handful of times. Its cognate antigen is unknown. Deep-level settings were used for running the assay. The protocol was immunoSEQ multiplex PCR, while the TCRdb copy is restricted to in-frame clones and leaves out a portion. The sample has some 1.1 million clones; approximately 80% are singletons. V was shortened by 3 bases and J by 3 bases, with 8 bases between the two germline ends. This CDR3 is 13 amino acids long. Germline V gene data show CDR1 as MNHNS and CDR2 as SASEGT. The sequencing input was memory CD4+ T cells from PBMCs. The subset here: CD45RA-negative fraction. The chain is built from TRBV6-1 and TRBJ1-1; D is unresolved. This clonotype originated in a man between 18 and 35 years old in good health. Some clones in this sample may be carry-over from other donors' samples. DNA for the CDR3: TGTGCCAGCAGTGACAAGAGGGACACTGAAGCTTTCTTT. This encodes CASSDKRDTEAFF.